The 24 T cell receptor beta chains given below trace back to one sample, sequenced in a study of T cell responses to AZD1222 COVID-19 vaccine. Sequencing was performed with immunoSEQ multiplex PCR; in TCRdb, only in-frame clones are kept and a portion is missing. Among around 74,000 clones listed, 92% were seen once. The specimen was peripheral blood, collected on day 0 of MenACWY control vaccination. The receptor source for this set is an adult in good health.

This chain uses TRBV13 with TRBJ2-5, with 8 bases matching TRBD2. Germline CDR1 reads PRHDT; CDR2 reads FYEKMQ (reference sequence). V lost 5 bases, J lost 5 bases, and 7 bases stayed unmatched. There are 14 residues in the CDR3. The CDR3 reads CASSPGRAAETQYF. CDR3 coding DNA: TGTGCCAGCAGCCCCGGGAGGGCCGCGGAGACCCAGTACTTC.

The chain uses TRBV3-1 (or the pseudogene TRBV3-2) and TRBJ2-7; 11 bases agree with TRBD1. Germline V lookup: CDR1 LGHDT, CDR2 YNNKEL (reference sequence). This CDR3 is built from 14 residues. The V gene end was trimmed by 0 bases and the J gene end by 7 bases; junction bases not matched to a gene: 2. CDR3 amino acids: CASSQDRDRGEQYF. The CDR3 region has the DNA TGTGCCAGCAGCCAAGATAGGGACAGGGGGGAGCAGTACTTC.

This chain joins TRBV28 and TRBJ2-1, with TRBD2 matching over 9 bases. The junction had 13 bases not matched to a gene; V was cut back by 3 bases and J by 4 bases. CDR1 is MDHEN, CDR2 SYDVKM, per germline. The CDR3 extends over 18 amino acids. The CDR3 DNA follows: TGTGCCAGCAGTTTCAATTTTGGCGGGGGGGCCTTATACAATGAGCAGTTCTTC. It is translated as CASSFNFGGGALYNEQFF.

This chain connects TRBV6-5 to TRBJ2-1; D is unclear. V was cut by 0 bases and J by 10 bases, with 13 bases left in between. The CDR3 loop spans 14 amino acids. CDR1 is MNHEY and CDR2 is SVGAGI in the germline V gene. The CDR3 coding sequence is TGTGCCAGCAGTTACTCAGATAGCCGGACCGAGCAGTTCTTC. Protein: CASSYSDSRTEQFF.

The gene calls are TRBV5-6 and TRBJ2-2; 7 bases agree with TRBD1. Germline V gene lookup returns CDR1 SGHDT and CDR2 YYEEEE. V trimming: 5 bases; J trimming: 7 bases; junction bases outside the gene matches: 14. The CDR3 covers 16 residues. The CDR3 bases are TGTGCCAGCAGATCCAACCCGACAGGGATCGGCGGGGAGCTGTTTTTT. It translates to CASRSNPTGIGGELFF.

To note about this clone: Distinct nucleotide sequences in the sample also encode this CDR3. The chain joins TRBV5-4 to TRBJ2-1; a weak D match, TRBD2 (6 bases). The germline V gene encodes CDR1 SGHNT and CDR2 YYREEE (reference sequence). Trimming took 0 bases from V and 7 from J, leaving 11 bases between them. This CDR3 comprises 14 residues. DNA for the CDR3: TGTGCCAGCAGCTTGGCCGGAGGAGGGAATGAGCAGTTCTTC. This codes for CASSLAGGGNEQFF.

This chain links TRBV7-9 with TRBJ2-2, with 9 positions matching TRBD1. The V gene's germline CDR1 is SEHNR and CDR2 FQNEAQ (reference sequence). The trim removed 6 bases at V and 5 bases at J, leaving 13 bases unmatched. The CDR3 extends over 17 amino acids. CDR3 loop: CASRPGPGQGGTGELFF. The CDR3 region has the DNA TGTGCCAGCAGACCCGGACCGGGACAGGGAGGAACCGGGGAGCTGTTTTTT.

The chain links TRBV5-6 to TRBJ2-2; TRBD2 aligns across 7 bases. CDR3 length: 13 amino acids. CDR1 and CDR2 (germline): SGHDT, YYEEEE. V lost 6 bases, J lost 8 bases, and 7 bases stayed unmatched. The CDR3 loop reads CASTMPGRGELFF. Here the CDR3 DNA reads TGTGCCAGCACCATGCCCGGGAGGGGGGAGCTGTTTTTT.

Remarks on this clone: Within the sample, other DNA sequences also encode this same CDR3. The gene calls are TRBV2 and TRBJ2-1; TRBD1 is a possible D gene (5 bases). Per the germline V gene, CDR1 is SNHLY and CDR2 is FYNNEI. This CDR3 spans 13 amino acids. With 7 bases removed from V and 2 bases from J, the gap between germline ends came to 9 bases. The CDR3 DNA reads TGTGCCAGCAAAGACAGAACCTACAATGAGCAGTTCTTC. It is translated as CASKDRTYNEQFF.

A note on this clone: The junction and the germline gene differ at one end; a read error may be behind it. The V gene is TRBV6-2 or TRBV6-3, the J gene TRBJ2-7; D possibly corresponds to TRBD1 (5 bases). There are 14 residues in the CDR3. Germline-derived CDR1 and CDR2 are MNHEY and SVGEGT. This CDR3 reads CASSAARRGNEQYF. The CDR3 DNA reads TGTGCCAGCAGCGCCGCGCGTAGGGGAAACGAGCAGTATTTC.

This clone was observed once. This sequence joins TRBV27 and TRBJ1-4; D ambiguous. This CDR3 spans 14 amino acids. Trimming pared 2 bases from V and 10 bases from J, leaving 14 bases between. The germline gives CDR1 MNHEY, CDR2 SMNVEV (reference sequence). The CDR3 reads CASSLEPRGGKLFF. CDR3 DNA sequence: TGTGCCAGCAGTTTAGAGCCAAGAGGCGGAAAACTGTTTTTT. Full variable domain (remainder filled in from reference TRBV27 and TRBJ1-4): EAQVTQNPRYLITVTGKKLTVTCSQNMNHEYMSWYRQDPGLGLRQIYYSMNVEVTDKGDVPEGYKVSRKEKRNFPLILESPSPNQTSLYFCASSLEPRGGKLFFGSGTQLSVL.

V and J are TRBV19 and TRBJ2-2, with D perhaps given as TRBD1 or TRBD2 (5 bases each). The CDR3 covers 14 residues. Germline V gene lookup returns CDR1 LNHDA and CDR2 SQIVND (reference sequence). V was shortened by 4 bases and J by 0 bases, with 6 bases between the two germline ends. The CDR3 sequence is CASSTGPNTGELFF. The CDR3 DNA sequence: TGTGCCAGTAGTACGGGACCGAACACCGGGGAGCTGTTTTTT.

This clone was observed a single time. CDR3 sequence reads: CASGTSGRVYEQYF. The CDR3 bases are TGTGCCAGCGGGACTAGCGGGAGGGTTTACGAGCAGTACTTC. This chain connects TRBV28 to TRBJ2-7; 16 positions match TRBD2. Losses at the gene ends were 8 bases for V and 4 bases for J; bases not matched to a gene: 2. The CDR3 is 14 amino acids. Looked up from germline, CDR1 is MDHEN and CDR2 is SYDVKM.

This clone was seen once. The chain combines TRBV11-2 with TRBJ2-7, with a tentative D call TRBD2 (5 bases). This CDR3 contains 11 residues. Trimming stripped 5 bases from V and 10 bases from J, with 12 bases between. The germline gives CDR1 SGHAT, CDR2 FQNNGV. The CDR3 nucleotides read TGTGCCAGCAGCCAAACTAGTTTTCAGTACTTC. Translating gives CASSQTSFQYF.

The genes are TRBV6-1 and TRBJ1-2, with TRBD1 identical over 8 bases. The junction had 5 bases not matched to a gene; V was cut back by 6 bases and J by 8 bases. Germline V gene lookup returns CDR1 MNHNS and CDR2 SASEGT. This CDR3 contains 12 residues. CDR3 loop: CASRQGAEGYTF. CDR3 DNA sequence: TGTGCCAGCAGGCAGGGGGCGGAGGGCTACACCTTC.

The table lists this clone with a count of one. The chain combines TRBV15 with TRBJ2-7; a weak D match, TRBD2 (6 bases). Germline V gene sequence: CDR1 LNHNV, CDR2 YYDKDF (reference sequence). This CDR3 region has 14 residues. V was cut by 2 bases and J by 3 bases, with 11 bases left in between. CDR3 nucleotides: TGTGCCACCAGCAGAACGGGACTGAACTACGAGCAGTACTTC. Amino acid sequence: CATSRTGLNYEQYF.

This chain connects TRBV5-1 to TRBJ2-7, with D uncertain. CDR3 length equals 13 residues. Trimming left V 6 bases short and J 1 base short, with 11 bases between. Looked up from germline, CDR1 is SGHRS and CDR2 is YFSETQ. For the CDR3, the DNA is TGCGCCAGCAATAAGGGCACTTCCTACGAGCAGTACTTC. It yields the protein CASNKGTSYEQYF.

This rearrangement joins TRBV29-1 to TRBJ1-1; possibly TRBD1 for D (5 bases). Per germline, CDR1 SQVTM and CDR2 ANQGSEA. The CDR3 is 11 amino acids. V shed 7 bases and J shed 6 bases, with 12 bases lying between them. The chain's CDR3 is CSALGHAEAFF. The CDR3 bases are TGCAGCGCCCTCGGACACGCTGAAGCTTTCTTT.

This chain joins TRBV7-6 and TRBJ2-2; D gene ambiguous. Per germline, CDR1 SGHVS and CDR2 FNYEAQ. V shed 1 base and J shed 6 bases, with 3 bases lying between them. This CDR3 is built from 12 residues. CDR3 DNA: TGTGCCAGCAGCTTAGTGTCCGGGGAGCTGTTTTTT. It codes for CASSLVSGELFF. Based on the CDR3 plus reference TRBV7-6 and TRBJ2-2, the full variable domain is GAGVSQSPRYKVTKRGQDVALRCDPISGHVSLYWYRQALGQGPEFLTYFNYEAQQDKSGLPNDRFSAERPEGSISTLTIQRTEQRDSAMYRCASSLVSGELFFGEGSRLTVL.

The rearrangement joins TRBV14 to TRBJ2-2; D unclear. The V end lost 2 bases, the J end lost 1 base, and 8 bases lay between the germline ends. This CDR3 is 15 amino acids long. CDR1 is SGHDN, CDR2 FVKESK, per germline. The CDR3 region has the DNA TGTGCCAGCAGCCAAAATTGGCAGAACACCGGGGAGCTGTTTTTT. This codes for CASSQNWQNTGELFF.

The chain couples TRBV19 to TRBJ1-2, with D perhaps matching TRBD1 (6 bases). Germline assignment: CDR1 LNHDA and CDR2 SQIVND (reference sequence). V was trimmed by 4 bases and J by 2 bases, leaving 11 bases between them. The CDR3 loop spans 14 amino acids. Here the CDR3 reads CASSTGVENYGYTF. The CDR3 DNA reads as TGTGCCAGTAGTACAGGGGTGGAGAACTATGGCTACACCTTC.

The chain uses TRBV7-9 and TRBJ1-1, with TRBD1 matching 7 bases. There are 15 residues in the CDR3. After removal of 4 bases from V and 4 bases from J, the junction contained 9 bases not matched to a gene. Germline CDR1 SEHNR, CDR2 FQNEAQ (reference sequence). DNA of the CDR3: TGTGCCAGCAGCTCAACGGCGCCAGGGGGCACTGAAGCTTTCTTT. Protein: CASSSTAPGGTEAFF.

This CDR3 is CASSLGLAASGGTQYF. The CDR3 region has the DNA TGTGCCAGCAGCCTGGGACTAGCGGCCTCAGGGGGTACGCAGTATTTT. The chain links TRBV7-2 to TRBJ2-3; TRBD2 matches 11 bases. J lost 8 bases, V lost 5 bases, and 12 bases had no gene match. This CDR3 comprises 16 residues. CDR1 and CDR2 from the germline V gene are SGHTA and FQGNSA.

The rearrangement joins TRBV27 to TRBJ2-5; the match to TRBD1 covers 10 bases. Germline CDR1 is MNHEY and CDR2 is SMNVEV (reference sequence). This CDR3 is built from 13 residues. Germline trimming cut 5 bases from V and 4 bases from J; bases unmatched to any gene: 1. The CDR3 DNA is TGTGCCAGCAGTGACAGGGGGCGAGAGACCCAGTACTTC. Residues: CASSDRGRETQYF.